This TCR beta chain stems from a study of cytomegalovirus exposure and HLA in healthy donors. On the study more broadly: Most donors, less than 85% of 398 genotyped, fell in the Caucasian-associated ancestry cluster.

Findings and caveats of the study: Later, TCR association rates were found to vary by HLA locus, highest for DRB1 and lowest for HLA-C. Prediction of most subjects' HLA-A and HLA-B alleles by TCR beta sequences was reportedly accurate. At a 0.05 false discovery rate, a later analysis found some 18,000 TCR beta sequences to be associated with HLA alleles.

V was trimmed by 4 bases and J by 2 bases, leaving 14 bases between them. This CDR3 region has 16 residues. Germline lookup yields CDR1 SGHTA and CDR2 FQGNSA. Primers: 60 Vbeta forward and 13 Jbeta reverse. Only in-frame clones appear in the TCRdb table, and some are missing; sequencing was by immunoSEQ multiplex PCR. The repertoire includes about 160,000 clones, just under 80% of them detected once, and 1% sits in the top ten. For this clone: Its matching antigen is unknown.

Material: PBMCs. V usage is TRBV7-2 and J usage is TRBJ2-2, with D possibly matching TRBD1 (6 bases). This TCR derives from a woman aged 45 to 65 in good health and CMV-seropositive. The DNA of the CDR3 is TGTGCCAGCAGCTCAAAGGCACAGGGTAACACCGGGGAGCTGTTTTTT. It yields the protein CASSSKAQGNTGELFF.